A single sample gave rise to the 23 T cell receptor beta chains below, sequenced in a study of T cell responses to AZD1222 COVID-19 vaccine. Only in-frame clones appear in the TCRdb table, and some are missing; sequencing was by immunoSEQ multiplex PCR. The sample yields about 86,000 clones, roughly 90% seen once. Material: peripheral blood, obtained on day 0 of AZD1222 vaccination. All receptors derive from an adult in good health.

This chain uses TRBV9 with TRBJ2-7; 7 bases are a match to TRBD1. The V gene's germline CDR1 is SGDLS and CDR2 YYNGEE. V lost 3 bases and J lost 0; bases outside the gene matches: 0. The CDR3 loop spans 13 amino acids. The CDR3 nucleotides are TGTGCCAGCAGCGAGGGGGCCTCCTACGAGCAGTACTTC. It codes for CASSEGASYEQYF.

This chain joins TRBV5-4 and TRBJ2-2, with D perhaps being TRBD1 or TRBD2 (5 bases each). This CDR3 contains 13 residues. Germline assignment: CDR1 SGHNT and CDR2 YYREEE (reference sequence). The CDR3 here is CVIGEPGTGELFF. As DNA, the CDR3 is TGTGTCATTGGGGAGCCAGGGACCGGGGAGCTGTTTTTT.

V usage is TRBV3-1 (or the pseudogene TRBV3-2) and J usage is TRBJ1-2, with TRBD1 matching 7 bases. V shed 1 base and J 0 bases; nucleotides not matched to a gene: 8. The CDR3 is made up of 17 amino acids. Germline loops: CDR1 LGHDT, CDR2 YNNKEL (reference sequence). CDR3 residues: CASSQAGARGTNYGYTF. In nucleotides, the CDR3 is TGTGCCAGCAGCCAAGCTGGGGCCAGGGGGACTAACTATGGCTACACCTTC.

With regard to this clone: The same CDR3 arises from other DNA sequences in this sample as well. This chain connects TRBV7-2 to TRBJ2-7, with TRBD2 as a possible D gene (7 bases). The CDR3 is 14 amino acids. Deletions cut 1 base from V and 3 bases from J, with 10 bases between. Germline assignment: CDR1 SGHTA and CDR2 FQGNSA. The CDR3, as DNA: TGTGCCAGCAGCTTAGTAGGGGGGGGCTACGAGCAGTACTTC. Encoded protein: CASSLVGGGYEQYF.

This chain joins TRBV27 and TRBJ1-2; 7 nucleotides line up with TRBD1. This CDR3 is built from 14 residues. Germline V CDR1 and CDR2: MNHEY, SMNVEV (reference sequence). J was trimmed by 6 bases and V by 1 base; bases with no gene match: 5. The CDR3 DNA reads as TGTGCCAGCAGTTTATGGCAGGGGGGGGATGGCTACACCTTC. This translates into CASSLWQGGDGYTF.

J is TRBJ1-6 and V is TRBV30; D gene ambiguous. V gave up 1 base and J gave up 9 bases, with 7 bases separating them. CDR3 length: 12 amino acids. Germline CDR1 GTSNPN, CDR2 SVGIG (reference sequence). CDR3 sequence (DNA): TGTGCCTGGAGTGCGGAGGTTTCACCCCTCCACTTT. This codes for CAWSAEVSPLHF.

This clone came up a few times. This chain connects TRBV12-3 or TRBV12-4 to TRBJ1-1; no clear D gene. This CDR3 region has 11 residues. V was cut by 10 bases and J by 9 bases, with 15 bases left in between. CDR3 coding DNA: TGTGCCACCACCCTGTTGGGTAAAGCTTTCTTT. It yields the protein CATTLLGKAFF.

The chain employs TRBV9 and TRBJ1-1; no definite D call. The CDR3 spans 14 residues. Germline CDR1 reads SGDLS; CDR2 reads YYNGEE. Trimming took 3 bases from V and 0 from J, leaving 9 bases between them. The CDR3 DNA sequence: TGTGCCAGCAGCGCCACCACAGTGAACACTGAAGCTTTCTTT. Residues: CASSATTVNTEAFF.

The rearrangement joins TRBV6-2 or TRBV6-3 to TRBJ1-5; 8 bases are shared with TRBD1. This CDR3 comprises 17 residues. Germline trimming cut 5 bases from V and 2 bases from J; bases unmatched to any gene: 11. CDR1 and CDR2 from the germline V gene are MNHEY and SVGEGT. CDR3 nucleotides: TGTGCCAGCAGTACCAGACAGGGGTTCCCAGGCAATCAGCCCCAGCATTTT. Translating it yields CASSTRQGFPGNQPQHF.

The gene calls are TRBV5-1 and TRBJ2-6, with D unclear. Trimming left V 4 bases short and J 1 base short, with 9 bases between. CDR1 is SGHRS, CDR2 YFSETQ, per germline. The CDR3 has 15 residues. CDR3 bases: TGCGCCAGCAGCGCGAGGCCATCTGGGGCCAACGTCCTGACTTTC. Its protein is CASSARPSGANVLTF. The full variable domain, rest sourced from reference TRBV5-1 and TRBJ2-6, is KAGVTQTPRYLIKTRGQQVTLSCSPISGHRSVSWYQQTPGQGLQFLFEYFSETQRNKGNFPGRFSGRQFSNSRSEMNVSTLELGDSALYLCASSARPSGANVLTFGAGSRLTVL.

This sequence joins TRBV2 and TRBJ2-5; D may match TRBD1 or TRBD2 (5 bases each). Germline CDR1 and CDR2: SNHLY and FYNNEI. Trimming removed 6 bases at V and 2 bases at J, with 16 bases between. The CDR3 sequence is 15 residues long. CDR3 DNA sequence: TGTGCCAGCAGGGGGACGGGAAGCAGGCAAGAGACCCAGTACTTC. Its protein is CASRGTGSRQETQYF.

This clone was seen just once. CDR3 coding DNA: TGTGCCAGCAGCTTGGACCCTAAAAACACCGGGGAGCTGTTTTTT. This translates into CASSLDPKNTGELFF. This chain joins TRBV5-4 and TRBJ2-2; D remains ambiguous. Trimming cost V 0 bases and J 2 bases, with 8 bases left between them. The CDR3 covers 15 residues. Germline V gene lookup returns CDR1 SGHNT and CDR2 YYREEE (reference sequence). The full variable domain, with the rest looked up from reference TRBV5-4 and TRBJ2-2, is ETGVTQSPTHLIKTRGQQVTLRCSSQSGHNTVSWYQQALGQGPQFIFQYYREEENGRGNFPPRFSGLQFPNYSSELNVNALELDDSALYLCASSLDPKNTGELFFGEGSRLTVL.

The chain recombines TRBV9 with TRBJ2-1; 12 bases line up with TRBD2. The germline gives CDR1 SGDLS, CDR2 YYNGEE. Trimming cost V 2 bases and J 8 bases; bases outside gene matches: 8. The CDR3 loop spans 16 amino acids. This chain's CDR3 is CASSVSSGRAVYEQFF. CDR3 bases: TGTGCCAGCAGCGTGTCTAGCGGGAGGGCCGTGTATGAGCAGTTCTTC.

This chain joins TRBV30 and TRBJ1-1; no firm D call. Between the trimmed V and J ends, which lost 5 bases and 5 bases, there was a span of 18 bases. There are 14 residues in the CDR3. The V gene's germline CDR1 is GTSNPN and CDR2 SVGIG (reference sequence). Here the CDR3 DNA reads TGTGCCTGGGGCCGGGCCAGGCGGAGAACTGAAGCTTTCTTT. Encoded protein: CAWGRARRRTEAFF.

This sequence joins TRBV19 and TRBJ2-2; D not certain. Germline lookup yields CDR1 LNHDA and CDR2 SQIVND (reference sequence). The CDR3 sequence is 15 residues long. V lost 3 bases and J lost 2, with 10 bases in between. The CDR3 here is CASSIGIFNTGELFF. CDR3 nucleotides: TGTGCCAGTAGTATTGGCATATTCAACACCGGGGAGCTGTTTTTT. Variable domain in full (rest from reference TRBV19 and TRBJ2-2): DGGITQSPKYLFRKEGQNVTLSCEQNLNHDAMYWYRQDPGQGLRLIYYSQIVNDFQKGDIAEGYSVSREKKESFPLTVTSAQKNPTAFYLCASSIGIFNTGELFFGEGSRLTVL.

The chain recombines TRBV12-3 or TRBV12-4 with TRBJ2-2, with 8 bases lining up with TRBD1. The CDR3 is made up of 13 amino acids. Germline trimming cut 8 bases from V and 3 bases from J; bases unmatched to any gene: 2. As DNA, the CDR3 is TGTGCCAGCTCGACAGGGGACACCGGGGAGCTGTTTTTT. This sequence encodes CASSTGDTGELFF.

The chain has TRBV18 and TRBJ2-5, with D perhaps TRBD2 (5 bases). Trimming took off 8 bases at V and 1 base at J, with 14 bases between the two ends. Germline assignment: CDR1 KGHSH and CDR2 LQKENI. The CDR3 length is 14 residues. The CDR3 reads CASPGRNSQETQYF. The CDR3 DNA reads TGTGCCAGCCCGGGGAGAAACTCCCAAGAGACCCAGTACTTC.

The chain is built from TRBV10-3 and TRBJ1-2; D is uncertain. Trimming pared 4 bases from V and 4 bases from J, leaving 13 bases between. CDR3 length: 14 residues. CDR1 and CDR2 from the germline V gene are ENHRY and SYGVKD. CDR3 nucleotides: TGTGCCATCAGTGGAGACACAAGAACCTATGGCTACACCTTC. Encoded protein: CAISGDTRTYGYTF.

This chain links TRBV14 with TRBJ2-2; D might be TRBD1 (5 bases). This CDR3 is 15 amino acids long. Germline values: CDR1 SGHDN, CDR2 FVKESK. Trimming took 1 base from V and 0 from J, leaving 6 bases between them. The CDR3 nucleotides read TGTGCCAGCAGCCAAGGACAGACGAACACCGGGGAGCTGTTTTTT. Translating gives CASSQGQTNTGELFF.

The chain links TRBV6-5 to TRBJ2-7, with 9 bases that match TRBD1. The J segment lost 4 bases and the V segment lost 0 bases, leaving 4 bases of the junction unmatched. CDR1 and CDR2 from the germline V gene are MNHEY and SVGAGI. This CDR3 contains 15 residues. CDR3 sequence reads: CASSYSGQGRYEQYF. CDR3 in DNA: TGTGCCAGCAGTTACTCGGGACAGGGAAGATACGAGCAGTACTTC.

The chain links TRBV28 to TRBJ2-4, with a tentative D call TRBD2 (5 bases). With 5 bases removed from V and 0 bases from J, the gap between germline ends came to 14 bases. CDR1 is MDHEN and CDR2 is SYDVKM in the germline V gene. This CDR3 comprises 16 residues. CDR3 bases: TGTGCCAGCAGTCCCGGGATCCAACTAGCCAAAAACATTCAGTACTTC. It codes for CASSPGIQLAKNIQYF.

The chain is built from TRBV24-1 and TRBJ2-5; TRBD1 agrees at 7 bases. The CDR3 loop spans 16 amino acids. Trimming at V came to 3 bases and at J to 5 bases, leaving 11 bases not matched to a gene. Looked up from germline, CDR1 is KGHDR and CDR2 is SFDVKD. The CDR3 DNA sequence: TGTGCCACCAGTGATGGGCGACAGGGACGGCCCGAGACCCAGTACTTC. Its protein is CATSDGRQGRPETQYF.

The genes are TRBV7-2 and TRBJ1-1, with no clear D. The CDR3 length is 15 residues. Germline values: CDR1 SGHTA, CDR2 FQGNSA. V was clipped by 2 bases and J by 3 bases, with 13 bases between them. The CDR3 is CASSLIKSDHTEAFF. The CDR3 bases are TGTGCCAGCAGCTTAATTAAGTCAGACCACACTGAAGCTTTCTTT. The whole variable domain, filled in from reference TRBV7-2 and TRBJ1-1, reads GAGVSQSPSNKVTEKGKDVELRCDPISGHTALYWYRQSLGQGLEFLIYFQGNSAPDKSGLPSDRFSAERTGGSVSTLTIQRTQQEDSAVYLCASSLIKSDHTEAFFGQGTRLTVV.